The 5 T cell receptor beta chains presented below share a single source sample, sequenced in a study of cytomegalovirus exposure and HLA in healthy donors. It was with 60 Vbeta and 13 Jbeta primers that the PCR ran. The table came from immunoSEQ multiplex PCR; TCRdb's copy has only in-frame clones and leaves some out. The repertoire holds 110,000 to 150,000 clones, with more than 75% as singletons. Specimen: PBMCs. These receptor sequences come from a male donor in good health and CMV-seronegative.

This clone was seen a handful of times. The chain joins TRBV19 to TRBJ2-3; TRBD1 agrees at 7 bases. The CDR3 contains 14 residues. Germline V lookup: CDR1 LNHDA, CDR2 SQIVND (reference sequence). V trimming: 10 bases; J trimming: 1 base; junction bases outside the gene matches: 8. CDR3: CATTRGFGTDTQYF. In nucleotides, the CDR3 is TGTGCCACCACCAGGGGGTTCGGCACAGATACGCAGTATTTT.

This rearrangement joins TRBV14 to TRBJ1-1; D perhaps matches TRBD1 (5 bases). Germline loops: CDR1 SGHDN, CDR2 FVKESK. The CDR3 extends over 11 amino acids. Trimming stripped 4 bases from V and 11 bases from J, with 11 bases between. CDR3: CASSRGGAAFF. In DNA form, the CDR3 reads TGTGCCAGCAGCCGGGGAGGGGCGGCTTTCTTT.

This clone was observed a handful of times. The chain joins TRBV5-4 to TRBJ1-2; possibly TRBD1 for D (5 bases). V was trimmed by 5 bases and J by 6 bases, leaving 20 bases between them. CDR3 length: 15 amino acids. Germline CDR1 and CDR2: SGHNT and YYREEE (reference sequence). The CDR3 DNA reads as TGTGCCAGCAGTTCGTTACCTGACAGAAACCATGGCTACACCTTC. It codes for CASSSLPDRNHGYTF.

This chain uses TRBV30 with TRBJ2-7; D is unclear. Trimming shortened V by 0 bases and J by 2 bases, and 8 bases separated the two germline ends. The CDR3 has 13 amino acids. The germline V gene has CDR1 GTSNPN and CDR2 SVGIG (reference sequence). The CDR3 sequence is CAWSVDMTYEQYF. DNA of the CDR3: TGTGCCTGGAGTGTAGACATGACCTACGAGCAGTACTTC.

The genes are TRBV4-1 and TRBJ2-7, with D possibly matching TRBD2 (5 bases). The CDR3 length is 16 residues. V lost 0 bases to trimming and J lost 5 bases, with 17 bases between them. The germline V gene has CDR1 MGHRA and CDR2 YSYEKL. The CDR3 nucleotides read TGCGCCAGCAGCCAAGATACCCGGCCGGGGAAGAACGAGCAGTACTTC. Its translation: CASSQDTRPGKNEQYF.